The subject of this entry is one TCR beta chain. The antigen is undetermined. The data were obtained in a study of shared clonotypes between healthy human individuals. Study-wide findings and caveats: Researchers found naive subsets generally carried larger estimated richness than memory subsets. Rarefaction indicated that sorted-subset sequencing remained incomplete although depth was large.

TCRdb's table, derived via immunoSEQ multiplex PCR, lists solely in-frame clones and lacks some. The sample lists over a million clones; approximately 72% were seen once. Splitting the CD4+ cells yielded a CD45RA+ naive subset and a CD45RA-negative memory subset. There are 14 residues in the CDR3. CDR1 MRHNA and CDR2 SNTAGT come from the germline V gene. Trimming pared 10 bases from V and 0 bases from J, leaving 12 bases between. The rearrangement uses TRBV6-4 and TRBJ2-2, with a weak D call TRBD2 (6 bases). Sequencing input: memory CD4+ T cells sorted from blood. Sample subset: CD45RA-negative fraction. The TCR comes from a man aged 18 to 30 in good health. CDR3 sequence (DNA): TGTGCCAACGGGACTCCTGCGAACACCGGGGAGCTGTTTTTT. Its protein product is CANGTPANTGELFF.